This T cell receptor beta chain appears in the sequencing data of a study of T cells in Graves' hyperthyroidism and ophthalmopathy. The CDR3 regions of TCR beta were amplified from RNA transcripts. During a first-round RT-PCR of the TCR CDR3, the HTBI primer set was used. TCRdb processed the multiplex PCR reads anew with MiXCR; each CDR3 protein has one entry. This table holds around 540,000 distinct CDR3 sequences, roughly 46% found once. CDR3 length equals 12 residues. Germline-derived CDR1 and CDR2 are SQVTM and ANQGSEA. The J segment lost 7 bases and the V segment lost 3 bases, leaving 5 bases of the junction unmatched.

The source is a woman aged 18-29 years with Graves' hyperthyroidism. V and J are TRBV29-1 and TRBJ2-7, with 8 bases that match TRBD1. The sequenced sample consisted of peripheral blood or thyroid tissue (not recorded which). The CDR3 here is CSVEARDREQYF. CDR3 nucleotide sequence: TGCAGCGTTGAGGCCCGGGACAGGGAGCAGTACTTC.